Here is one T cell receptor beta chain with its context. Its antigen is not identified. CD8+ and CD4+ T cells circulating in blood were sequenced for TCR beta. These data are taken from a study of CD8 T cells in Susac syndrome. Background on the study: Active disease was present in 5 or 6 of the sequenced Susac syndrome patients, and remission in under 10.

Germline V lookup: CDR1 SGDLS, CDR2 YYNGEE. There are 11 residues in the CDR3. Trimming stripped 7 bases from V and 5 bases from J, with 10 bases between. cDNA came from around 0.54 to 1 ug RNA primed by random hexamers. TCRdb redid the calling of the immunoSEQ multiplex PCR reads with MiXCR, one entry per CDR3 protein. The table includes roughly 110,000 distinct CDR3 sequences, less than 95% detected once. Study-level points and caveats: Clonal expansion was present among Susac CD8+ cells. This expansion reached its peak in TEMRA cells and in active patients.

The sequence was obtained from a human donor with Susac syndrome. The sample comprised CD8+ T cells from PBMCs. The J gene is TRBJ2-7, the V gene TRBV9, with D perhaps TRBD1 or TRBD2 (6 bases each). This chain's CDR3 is CASGGLNEQYF. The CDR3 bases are TGTGCCAGCGGGGGGCTCAACGAGCAGTACTTC.